This entry is about one TCR beta chain. An input of roughly 0.5 to 1 ug of RNA was subjected to reverse transcription using random hexamers. Across 54 Vbeta and 13 Jbeta, immunoSEQ multiplex PCR amplified TCR beta CDR3. MiXCR, run by TCRdb on the immunoSEQ multiplex PCR reads, gives a single entry per CDR3 protein. The sample lists approximately 150,000 distinct CDR3 sequences; roughly 92% were seen once. This entry belongs to a study of CD8 T cells in Susac syndrome. CD8+ and CD4+ T cells were negatively isolated; TEMRA cells were FACS-enriched. Germline CDR1 is SGHRS and CDR2 is YFSETQ. The V segment lost 0 bases and the J segment 9 bases; nucleotides outside the gene matches: 6. This CDR3 has 15 residues.

The receptor was isolated from a human donor with multiple sclerosis. This sequence joins TRBV5-1 and TRBJ2-1; 10 nucleotides line up with TRBD2. The specimen was CD4+ T cells from PBMCs. CDR3 region: CASSLAGTSDAEQFF. As DNA, the CDR3 is TGCGCCAGCAGCTTGGCCGGGACTAGCGATGCTGAGCAGTTCTTC.